These 26 T cell receptor beta chains share one sample of origin, sequenced in a study of blood T cell repertoires in COVID-19. Produced via immunoSEQ multiplex PCR; TCRdb's table is partial and in-frame only. The sample comprises 150,000 to 200,000 clones, approximately 80% of which are singletons, and 8.1% rests with the top ten. The specimen sequenced was peripheral blood. The receptor source for this set is a man in his fifties or sixties with acute or convalescent COVID-19.

The gene calls are TRBV10-3 and TRBJ1-1; 8 bases agree with TRBD1. V lost 0 bases to trimming and J lost 0 bases; unmatched junction nucleotides: 3. The CDR3 is 16 amino acids. Germline V CDR1 and CDR2: ENHRY, SYGVKD. This CDR3 is CAISESNRGLNTEAFF. CDR3 DNA sequence: TGTGCCATCAGTGAGTCTAACAGGGGGTTGAACACTGAAGCTTTCTTT.

CDR3 in amino acids: CASSYSGGDQPQHF. The CDR3 DNA reads as TGTGCCAGCAGTTACTCAGGGGGGGATCAGCCCCAGCATTTT. The rearrangement joins TRBV6-6 to TRBJ1-5; a weak D match, TRBD1 (6 bases). Germline assignment: CDR1 MNHNY and CDR2 SVGAGI (reference sequence). Trimming pared 0 bases from V and 5 bases from J, leaving 8 bases between. The CDR3 sequence is 14 residues long.

The chain links TRBV2 to TRBJ1-3; D gene ambiguous. CDR3 size: 12 residues. In germline, CDR1 is SNHLY, CDR2 FYNNEI. Trimming left V 8 bases short and J 4 bases short, with 9 bases between. CDR3 sequence (DNA): TGTGCCAGCCTAGACTCCGGAAACACCATATATTTT. Protein product: CASLDSGNTIYF.

The chain links TRBV20-1 to TRBJ1-2, with D hard to call. The V and J ends lost 5 bases and 8 bases respectively, with 6 bases between them. The CDR3 is 9 residues long. Germline loops: CDR1 DFQATT, CDR2 SNEGSKA (reference sequence). Written as DNA, the CDR3 is TGCAGTGCTGTCCCGGGCTACACCTTC. Encoded protein: CSAVPGYTF.

V usage is TRBV5-1 and J usage is TRBJ2-5, with a tentative D call TRBD2 (6 bases). The V gene's germline CDR1 is SGHRS and CDR2 YFSETQ. V was clipped by 4 bases and J by 5 bases, with 9 bases between them. This CDR3 has 12 residues. The CDR3 region is CASSPRGETQYF. CDR3 nucleotides: TGCGCCAGCAGCCCCCGGGGGGAGACCCAGTACTTC.

The gene calls are TRBV11-2 and TRBJ2-7; a possible D gene is TRBD1 (5 bases). V gave up 5 bases and J gave up 0 bases, with 17 bases separating them. The V gene's germline CDR1 is SGHAT and CDR2 FQNNGV. The length of the CDR3 is 16 residues. The CDR3 here is CASSRWTTITSYEQYF. CDR3 nucleotides: TGTGCCAGCAGCCGATGGACAACGATTACCTCCTACGAGCAGTACTTC.

The CDR3 region has the DNA TGTGCCAGCAGCCCGGGACAGGGGAGGGGCACAGATACGCAGTATTTT. Amino acids: CASSPGQGRGTDTQYF. V gene TRBV9 combines with J gene TRBJ2-3, with 10 nucleotides matching TRBD1. The CDR3 contains 16 residues. V lost 4 bases and J lost 1; bases outside the gene matches: 6. Germline values: CDR1 SGDLS, CDR2 YYNGEE.

This sequence joins TRBV18 and TRBJ2-2; 11 bases agree with TRBD1. CDR1 and CDR2 from the germline V gene are KGHSH and LQKENI. Trimming took 4 bases from V and 4 from J; bases not matched to a gene: 14. The CDR3 extends over 19 amino acids. The CDR3 region is CASSLTGQGAVPGTGELFF. The CDR3 DNA reads TGTGCCAGCTCACTAACTGGACAGGGGGCCGTCCCTGGCACCGGGGAGCTGTTTTTT.

The gene calls are TRBV27 and TRBJ1-6; a weak D match, TRBD1 (5 bases). V was clipped by 4 bases and J by 8 bases, with 18 bases between them. Germline V gene data show CDR1 as MNHEY and CDR2 as SMNVEV (reference sequence). The CDR3 runs 16 residues. The DNA for the CDR3 is TGTGCCAGCAGTTACCGGGACCCCGGACTAGATTCACCCCTCCACTTT. It specifies CASSYRDPGLDSPLHF.

The genes are TRBV7-2 and TRBJ2-7; 7 bases are a match to TRBD1. CDR1 and CDR2 (germline): SGHTA, FQGNSA. The CDR3 consists of 16 residues. Trimming took 4 bases from V and 0 from J; bases not matched to a gene: 9. The CDR3 DNA is TGTGCCAGCAGCTCCCCGACAGGGTACCTCTCCTACGAGCAGTACTTC. Translation gives CASSSPTGYLSYEQYF.

This rearrangement joins TRBV11-2 to TRBJ1-1; the match to TRBD1 covers 10 bases. V was clipped by 5 bases and J by 4 bases; unmatched bases: 7. The CDR3 length is 15 residues. CDR1 and CDR2 from the germline V gene are SGHAT and FQNNGV. CDR3 DNA: TGTGCCAGCAGCAAACGGACAGGGGGAAGCACTGAAGCTTTCTTT. It is translated as CASSKRTGGSTEAFF. The variable domain in full, with the rest retrieved from reference TRBV11-2 and TRBJ1-1, is EAGVAQSPRYKIIEKRQSVAFWCNPISGHATLYWYQQILGQGPKLLIQFQNNGVVDDSQLPKDRFSAERLKGVDSTLKIQPAKLEDSAVYLCASSKRTGGSTEAFFGQGTRLTVV.

The rearrangement links TRBV25-1 to TRBJ2-5, with TRBD1 as a possible D gene (6 bases). V was pared by 7 bases and J by 5 bases, with 20 bases between. This CDR3 contains 15 residues. The germline CDR1 and CDR2 sequences are MGHDK and SYGVNS. CDR3 amino acids: CASKGQRTLFETQYF. The CDR3 region has the DNA TGTGCCAGCAAAGGACAGAGAACCCTTTTTGAGACCCAGTACTTC.

The chain recombines TRBV5-6 with TRBJ2-7, with 8 bases that match TRBD1. Trimming cost V 5 bases and J 7 bases; bases outside gene matches: 14. The CDR3 length is 15 residues. Germline V gene sequence: CDR1 SGHDT, CDR2 YYEEEE. The CDR3 DNA reads TGTGCCAGCAGGAGAAACGCCAGGGGGCGGCAGGAGCAGTACTTC. Translated, it gives CASRRNARGRQEQYF.

This clone was counted a single time. The chain uses TRBV6-5 and TRBJ1-2; D call uncertain. The CDR3 consists of 14 residues. The V gene lost 5 bases and the J gene lost 6 bases, with 16 bases spanning the gap. Germline V gene data show CDR1 as MNHEY and CDR2 as SVGAGI. In DNA, the CDR3 is TGTGCCAGCAGTCCCCGGGAATCGAGGAATGGCTACACCTTC. This gives the protein CASSPRESRNGYTF.

The chain has TRBV19 and TRBJ1-4; 10 bases fit TRBD1. CDR3 size: 14 residues. Germline CDR1 reads LNHDA; CDR2 reads SQIVND (reference sequence). The V gene end was trimmed by 6 bases and the J gene end by 5 bases; junction bases not matched to a gene: 3. CDR3 loop: CASRRDRGNEKLFF. CDR3 bases: TGTGCCAGTAGGAGGGACAGGGGCAATGAAAAACTGTTTTTT. Together with reference TRBV19 and TRBJ1-4, the CDR3 gives the full variable domain: DGGITQSPKYLFRKEGQNVTLSCEQNLNHDAMYWYRQDPGQGLRLIYYSQIVNDFQKGDIAEGYSVSREKKESFPLTVTSAQKNPTAFYLCASRRDRGNEKLFFGSGTQLSVL.

The genes are TRBV7-3 and TRBJ2-7, with D possibly matching TRBD1 (6 bases). Germline V lookup: CDR1 SGHTA, CDR2 FQGTGA. This CDR3 is 15 amino acids long. Trimming took 2 bases from V and 0 from J, leaving 11 bases between them. As DNA, the CDR3 is TGTGCCAGCAGCTTATATCAGGGGTACTCCTACGAGCAGTACTTC. This translates into CASSLYQGYSYEQYF.

The chain couples TRBV27 to TRBJ2-1; 12 bases agree with TRBD2. This CDR3 is 17 amino acids long. The germline gives CDR1 MNHEY, CDR2 SMNVEV (reference sequence). Trimming took 6 bases from V and 1 from J; bases not matched to a gene: 7. This CDR3 is CASRVLAGGGSYNEQFF. CDR3 DNA: TGTGCCAGCAGGGTACTAGCGGGGGGCGGTTCCTACAATGAGCAGTTCTTC.

This clone was observed at least ten times. This sequence joins TRBV27 and TRBJ1-2; D is possibly TRBD1 (6 bases). Germline loops: CDR1 MNHEY, CDR2 SMNVEV (reference sequence). This CDR3 has 14 amino acids. V was clipped by 0 bases and J by 4 bases, with 9 bases between them. The CDR3 region is CASSLSGAGYGYTF. The CDR3 nucleotides are TGTGCCAGCAGTTTATCGGGGGCAGGCTATGGCTACACCTTC.

Comments on this clone: A read error may produce the germline difference seen at one junction end. The CDR3 coding sequence is TGCAGTGCTCCCCCCGGGACAGGGGCCTTC. Translating it yields CSAPPGTGAF. The V and J genes are TRBV20-1 and TRBJ1-2; 10 positions agree with TRBD1. This CDR3 contains 10 residues. Germline V gene sequence: CDR1 DFQATT, CDR2 SNEGSKA (reference sequence).

V gene TRBV29-1 combines with J gene TRBJ1-2, with a possible D match to TRBD1 (5 bases). Per germline, CDR1 SQVTM and CDR2 ANQGSEA. The CDR3 has 15 residues. V shed 7 bases and J shed 5 bases, with 23 bases lying between them. This chain's CDR3 is CSADGGSGGSYGYTF. As DNA, the CDR3 is TGCAGCGCCGACGGGGGAAGCGGAGGGTCATATGGCTACACCTTC.

This chain links TRBV20-1 with TRBJ1-2; 8 bases line up with TRBD1. CDR1 is DFQATT and CDR2 is SNEGSKA in the germline V gene (reference sequence). This CDR3 spans 14 amino acids. Unmatched junction bases numbered 10, after V lost 3 bases and J lost 7 bases. In DNA form, the CDR3 reads TGCAGTGCTAGTGGTTGGACAGGGCGTCGTGGCTACACCTTC. It yields the protein CSASGWTGRRGYTF.

The V call is TRBV6-1, the J call TRBJ2-1; D may be TRBD2 (5 bases). CDR3 length: 14 amino acids. The V and J ends lost 2 bases and 6 bases respectively, with 11 bases between them. Germline assignment: CDR1 MNHNS and CDR2 SASEGT. CDR3 sequence reads: CASSEFWRSNEQFF. CDR3 DNA sequence: TGTGCCAGCAGTGAATTTTGGAGGAGCAATGAGCAGTTCTTC.

The gene calls are TRBV2 and TRBJ1-4; maybe TRBD1 (6 bases). Germline-derived CDR1 and CDR2 are SNHLY and FYNNEI. Trimming stripped 6 bases from V and 3 bases from J, with 17 bases between. The CDR3 has 16 amino acids. The CDR3 DNA follows: TGTGCCAGCAGCGAGGGGGGGCAGTGGGCTAATGAAAAACTGTTTTTT. The encoded protein is CASSEGGQWANEKLFF.

The CDR3 sequence is CASRPSGLGTQYF. The DNA for the CDR3 is TGCGCCAGCAGACCAAGCGGCCTGGGGACCCAGTACTTC. The chain combines TRBV4-1 with TRBJ2-5; possible D gene TRBD2, 5 bases. V was pared by 6 bases and J by 7 bases, with 15 bases between. The CDR3 runs 13 residues. Germline V CDR1 and CDR2: MGHRA, YSYEKL.

This clone was recorded only once. This chain links TRBV29-1 with TRBJ2-1; D is possibly TRBD2 (5 bases). Germline V gives CDR1 SQVTM, CDR2 ANQGSEA. The CDR3 is 11 amino acids. The V and J ends lost 6 bases and 4 bases respectively, with 7 bases between them. In DNA, the CDR3 is TGCAGCGTGGAGGTTTACAATGAGCAGTTCTTC. Translation gives CSVEVYNEQFF.

V usage is TRBV5-8 and J usage is TRBJ2-7; 9 nucleotides align to TRBD1. The CDR3 spans 15 residues. Germline CDR1 reads SGHTS; CDR2 reads YDEGEE. With V trimmed by 0 bases and J by 4 bases, 5 bases remained unmatched. The CDR3 nucleotides read TGTGCCAGCAGCTTGGAACGCGACAGGGGGTACGAGCAGTACTTC. Its translation is CASSLERDRGYEQYF.